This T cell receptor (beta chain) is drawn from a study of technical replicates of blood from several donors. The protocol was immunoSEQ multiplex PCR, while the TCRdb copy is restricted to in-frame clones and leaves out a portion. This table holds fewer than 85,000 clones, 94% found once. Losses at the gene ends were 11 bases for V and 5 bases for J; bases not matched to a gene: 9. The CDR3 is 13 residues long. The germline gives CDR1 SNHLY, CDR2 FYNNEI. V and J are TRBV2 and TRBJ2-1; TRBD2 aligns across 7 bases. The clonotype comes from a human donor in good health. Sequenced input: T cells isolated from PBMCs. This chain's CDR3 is CAESGTPNNEQFF. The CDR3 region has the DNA TGTGCCGAGAGCGGGACTCCTAACAATGAGCAGTTCTTC.